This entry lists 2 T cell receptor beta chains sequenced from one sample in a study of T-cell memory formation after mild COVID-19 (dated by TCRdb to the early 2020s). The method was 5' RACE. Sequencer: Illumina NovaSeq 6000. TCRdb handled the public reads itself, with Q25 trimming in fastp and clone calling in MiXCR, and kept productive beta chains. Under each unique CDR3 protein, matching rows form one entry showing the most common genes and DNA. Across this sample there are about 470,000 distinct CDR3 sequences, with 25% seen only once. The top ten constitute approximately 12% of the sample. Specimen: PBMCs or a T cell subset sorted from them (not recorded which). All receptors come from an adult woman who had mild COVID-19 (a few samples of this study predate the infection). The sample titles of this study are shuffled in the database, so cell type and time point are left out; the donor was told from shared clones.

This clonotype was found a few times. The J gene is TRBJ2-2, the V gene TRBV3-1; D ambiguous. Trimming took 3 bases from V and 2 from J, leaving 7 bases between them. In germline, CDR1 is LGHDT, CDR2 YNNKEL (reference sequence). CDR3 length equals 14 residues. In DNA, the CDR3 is TGTGCCAGCAGCCAGGCGGTAAACACCGGGGAGCTGTTTTTT. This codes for CASSQAVNTGELFF.

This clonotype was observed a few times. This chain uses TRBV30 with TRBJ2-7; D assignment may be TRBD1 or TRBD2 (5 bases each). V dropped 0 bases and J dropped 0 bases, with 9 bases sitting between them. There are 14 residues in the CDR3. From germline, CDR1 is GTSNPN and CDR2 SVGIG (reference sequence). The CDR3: CAWSVPGTSYEQYF. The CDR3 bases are TGTGCCTGGAGTGTGCCCGGGACCTCCTACGAGCAGTACTTC.